These 31 T cell receptor beta chains came from one sample sequenced in a study of STAT5B mutations in CD4+ large granular lymphocyte leukemia. Repertoires were generated with immunoSEQ multiplex PCR, while TCRdb's copy carries only in-frame clones and drops some. The data hold 30,000 to 35,000 clones, with less than 70% observed a single time. The sample comprised CD4+ T cells from blood buffy coats. The receptor set was obtained from a human donor in good health.

The rearrangement links TRBV18 to TRBJ2-3; 8 bases match TRBD2. Trimming took 3 bases from V and 0 from J; bases not matched to a gene: 5. From germline, CDR1 is KGHSH and CDR2 LQKENI. The CDR3 is made up of 16 amino acids. The CDR3 here is CASSPQLAGSTDTQYF. The DNA of the CDR3 is TGTGCCAGCTCACCTCAGTTAGCGGGGAGCACAGATACGCAGTATTTT. The full variable domain, completed using reference TRBV18 and TRBJ2-3, is NAGVMQNPRHLVRRRGQEARLRCSPMKGHSHVYWYRQLPEEGLKFMVYLQKENIIDESGMPKERFSAEFPKEGPSILRIQQVVRGDSAAYFCASSPQLAGSTDTQYFGPGTRLTVL.

The chain uses TRBV5-4 and TRBJ1-2; no reliable D call. From germline, CDR1 is SGHNT and CDR2 YYREEE (reference sequence). V shed 0 bases and J shed 0 bases, with 12 bases lying between them. The CDR3 has 16 amino acids. The CDR3 bases are TGTGCCAGCAGCTTGGCCGGGGTCCTGACTAACTATGGCTACACCTTC. This sequence encodes CASSLAGVLTNYGYTF.

The gene calls are TRBV4-2 and TRBJ1-1, with D possibly TRBD1 on 6 matching bases. The ends were cut back, 7 bases at V and 1 base at J, with 22 bases in the middle. Germline V gives CDR1 LGHNA, CDR2 YNFKEQ. The CDR3 is 17 residues long. The CDR3 loop is CASIDTPRGIGNTEAFF. CDR3 DNA sequence: TGTGCCAGCATCGATACCCCCAGGGGAATAGGGAACACTGAAGCTTTCTTT.

The CDR3 region is CASSQMTRAGSGYTF. In nucleotides, the CDR3 is TGCGCCAGCAGCCAGATGACCCGGGCAGGGAGCGGCTACACCTTC. The J gene is TRBJ1-2, the V gene TRBV4-3; D might be TRBD1 (5 bases). Germline V gives CDR1 LGHNA, CDR2 YSLEER. CDR3 length: 15 residues. Trimming took off 3 bases at V and 8 bases at J, with 19 bases between the two ends.

The chain joins TRBV25-1 to TRBJ1-6; D remains ambiguous. The germline V gene has CDR1 MGHDK and CDR2 SYGVNS. Trimming took off 6 bases at V and 9 bases at J, with 12 bases between the two ends. This CDR3 has 13 residues. This CDR3 is CASRDLTSSPLHF. In DNA form, the CDR3 reads TGTGCCAGCAGGGACCTTACCAGTTCACCCCTCCACTTT.

The rearrangement joins TRBV12-1 to TRBJ2-1. TRBV12-1 is a recognized pseudogene. The CDR3 consists of 15 residues. CDR3 sequence: CASSGQGGPVNEQFF. The CDR3, as DNA: TGTGCCAGCAGCGGTCAAGGGGGGCCTGTGAATGAGCAGTTCTTC.

This clone was picked up a small number of times. The V call is TRBV5-1, the J call TRBJ1-1, with D unclear. In germline, CDR1 is SGHRS, CDR2 YFSETQ. Trimming removed 0 bases from V and 2 bases from J, with 8 bases in between. There are 14 residues in the CDR3. The CDR3 sequence: CASSLGGPNTEAFF. In DNA form, the CDR3 reads TGCGCCAGCAGCTTGGGAGGGCCTAACACTGAAGCTTTCTTT.

The rearrangement links TRBV7-2 to TRBJ2-1; 10 bases align to TRBD2. Germline V gives CDR1 SGHTA, CDR2 FQGNSA. The CDR3 has 15 amino acids. V lost 5 bases to trimming and J lost 6 bases; unmatched junction nucleotides: 7. The CDR3 protein is CASSVLAGVTNEQFF. The DNA for the CDR3 is TGTGCCAGCAGCGTGCTAGCGGGGGTCACCAATGAGCAGTTCTTC.

This chain joins TRBV10-3 and TRBJ2-3; TRBD2 agrees at 8 bases. This CDR3 has 18 amino acids. CDR1 is ENHRY, CDR2 SYGVKD, per germline. The V and J ends lost 2 bases and 3 bases, in that order; junction bases with no gene match: 13. CDR3 protein: CAISETPPAGGRTDTQYF. Written as DNA, the CDR3 is TGTGCCATCAGTGAGACCCCCCCCGCGGGGGGTCGGACAGATACGCAGTATTTT.

The genes are TRBV5-1 and TRBJ1-2, with 10 bases lining up with TRBD1. The germline CDR1 and CDR2 sequences are SGHRS and YFSETQ. The CDR3 contains 14 residues. V gave up 3 bases and J gave up 3 bases; unmatched junction bases: 2. CDR3 coding DNA: TGCGCCAGCAGCTCCGGGACAGGGGACTATGGCTACACCTTC. Protein product: CASSSGTGDYGYTF.

There are a few counts of this clone. The rearrangement links TRBV5-8 to TRBJ2-7, with D perhaps being TRBD1 or TRBD2 (5 bases each). V shed 4 bases and J shed 0 bases, with 11 bases lying between them. The CDR3 has 14 amino acids. The germline CDR1 and CDR2 sequences are SGHTS and YDEGEE. CDR3 nucleotides: TGTGCCAGCAGCCTCGGGGACGGCTCCTACGAGCAGTACTTC. Amino acids: CASSLGDGSYEQYF.

This clone has a single count. CDR3 bases: TGTGCCAGCAGCTTAGCGCCGGGGGCCGGTCGGGAGACCCAGTACTTC. As protein: CASSLAPGAGRETQYF. The chain recombines TRBV7-2 with TRBJ2-5, with D possibly called TRBD1 or TRBD2 (6 bases each). Looked up from germline, CDR1 is SGHTA and CDR2 is FQGNSA. The ends were cut back, 0 bases at V and 5 bases at J, with 16 bases in the middle. CDR3 length: 16 residues.

The chain has TRBV13 and TRBJ2-7; either TRBD1 or TRBD2 may supply D (7 bases each). The germline gives CDR1 PRHDT, CDR2 FYEKMQ (reference sequence). The germline V and J ends were trimmed by 7 bases and 2 bases, with 15 bases remaining between them. CDR3 length: 14 amino acids. This CDR3 reads CASTQGGITYEQYF. CDR3 bases: TGTGCCAGCACCCAGGGGGGGATAACCTACGAGCAGTACTTC.

The count of this clone is one. The gene calls are TRBV15 and TRBJ2-7; TRBD1 is a possible D gene (5 bases). V was cut by 1 base and J by 4 bases, with 8 bases left in between. There are 13 residues in the CDR3. The germline V gene has CDR1 LNHNV and CDR2 YYDKDF (reference sequence). CDR3 bases: TGTGCCACCAGCAGAGGGGGCAGATACGAGCAGTACTTC. Encoded protein: CATSRGGRYEQYF. The complete variable domain, with remaining parts taken from reference TRBV15 and TRBJ2-7, reads DAMVIQNPRYQVTQFGKPVTLSCSQTLNHNVMYWYQQKSSQAPKLLFHYYDKDFNNEADTPDNFQSRRPNTSFCFLDIRSPGLGDTAMYLCATSRGGRYEQYFGPGTRLTVT.

The chain carries TRBV18 and TRBJ2-7; 9 nucleotides align to TRBD1. CDR3 size: 16 residues. CDR1 is KGHSH, CDR2 LQKENI, per germline. After removal of 1 base from V and 4 bases from J, the junction contained 8 bases not matched to a gene. CDR3 loop: CASSPRGQGGTYEQYF. In nucleotides, the CDR3 is TGTGCCAGCTCACCACGGGGACAGGGAGGGACTTACGAGCAGTACTTC.

This chain connects TRBV7-6 to TRBJ1-5; D is possibly TRBD1 (6 bases). V was clipped by 2 bases and J by 3 bases, with 17 bases between them. CDR1 SGHVS and CDR2 FNYEAQ come from the germline V gene. CDR3 length: 17 amino acids. CDR3: CASSLIGGRTLNQPQHF. Written as DNA, the CDR3 is TGTGCCAGCAGCTTAATCGGGGGGCGAACCCTCAATCAGCCCCAGCATTTT.

The chain couples TRBV7-9 to TRBJ1-5; D is undetermined. Germline V gene sequence: CDR1 SEHNR, CDR2 FQNEAQ (reference sequence). V lost 7 bases, J lost 3 bases, and 7 bases lay in between. The CDR3 covers 12 residues. The CDR3, as DNA: TGTGCCAGCACCCAGGACAATCAGCCCCAGCATTTT. Amino acid sequence: CASTQDNQPQHF.

The chain's CDR3 is CSARELAGQYF. CDR3 bases: TGCAGTGCTAGAGAACTGGCGGGGCAGTACTTC. J is TRBJ2-7 and V is TRBV20-1, with D maybe TRBD2 (5 bases). Germline assignment: CDR1 DFQATT and CDR2 SNEGSKA (reference sequence). The CDR3 consists of 11 residues. V dropped 0 bases and J dropped 9 bases, with 9 bases sitting between them.

V usage is TRBV29-1 and J usage is TRBJ1-1; 8 nucleotides align to TRBD1. V lost 5 bases to trimming and J lost 0 bases; unmatched junction nucleotides: 2. From germline, CDR1 is SQVTM and CDR2 ANQGSEA. The CDR3 is 13 amino acids. The CDR3 DNA reads as TGCAGCGTTTGGGACAGGTTGAACACTGAAGCTTTCTTT. Amino acids: CSVWDRLNTEAFF.

The chain couples TRBV30 to TRBJ1-3; D is possibly TRBD1 (5 bases). Looked up from germline, CDR1 is GTSNPN and CDR2 is SVGIG (reference sequence). This CDR3 region has 12 residues. Trimming cost V 3 bases and J 2 bases, with 5 bases left between them. The CDR3 here is CAWSRAGNTIYF. In nucleotides, the CDR3 is TGTGCCTGGAGCAGGGCTGGAAACACCATATATTTT.

This clone was observed a handful of times. CDR3 bases: TGTGCCAGCAGCGCCCTCCTAATCAGTCACAGCGAGCAGTACTTC. Translated: CASSALLISHSEQYF. This rearrangement joins TRBV2 to TRBJ2-7; D unclear. Germline V gives CDR1 SNHLY, CDR2 FYNNEI. This CDR3 is built from 15 residues. V gave up 6 bases and J gave up 6 bases, with 21 bases separating them.

This clone was detected once. The CDR3 protein is CASSSGQGLRDTQYF. Here the CDR3 DNA reads TGTGCCAGCAGCTCGGGACAGGGACTAAGAGATACGCAGTATTTT. This sequence joins TRBV7-9 and TRBJ2-3, with 9 bases matching TRBD1. CDR3 size: 15 residues. The germline gives CDR1 SEHNR, CDR2 FQNEAQ (reference sequence). Losses at the gene ends were 4 bases for V and 5 bases for J; bases not matched to a gene: 7.

V usage is TRBV9 and J usage is TRBJ1-1; possible D gene TRBD1, 5 bases. The V end lost 4 bases, the J end lost 5 bases, and 18 bases lay between the germline ends. The CDR3 consists of 15 residues. Germline values: CDR1 SGDLS, CDR2 YYNGEE. In DNA form, the CDR3 reads TGTGCCAGCAGCAACCTCGGGGCGTCGGCGACTGAAGCTTTCTTT. It is translated as CASSNLGASATEAFF.

The chain carries TRBV29-1 and TRBJ2-3; 12 bases are shared with TRBD2. The CDR3 is 14 amino acids. The V and J ends lost 6 bases and 1 base, in that order; junction bases with no gene match: 2. Germline CDR1 is SQVTM and CDR2 is ANQGSEA. The CDR3 sequence: CSVRTSGGTDTQYF. In nucleotides, the CDR3 is TGCAGCGTCCGGACTAGCGGGGGCACAGATACGCAGTATTTT.

The CDR3 DNA follows: TGTGCCAGCAGCGTAGAGGGGTCTGGAAACACCATATATTTT. It encodes CASSVEGSGNTIYF. This chain joins TRBV9 and TRBJ1-3; TRBD1 might be the D (5 bases). The germline V and J ends were trimmed by 0 bases and 1 base, with 5 bases remaining between them. The CDR3 has 14 amino acids. Germline loops: CDR1 SGDLS, CDR2 YYNGEE.

The rearrangement joins TRBV5-4 to TRBJ1-2; a weak D match, TRBD1 (6 bases). Deletions cut 0 bases from V and 4 bases from J, with 10 bases between. Per germline, CDR1 SGHNT and CDR2 YYREEE (reference sequence). The CDR3 loop spans 14 amino acids. CDR3 sequence (DNA): TGTGCCAGCAGCTTGGAGGGGGGCATCTATGGCTACACCTTC. Translation gives CASSLEGGIYGYTF.

The rearrangement links TRBV30 to TRBJ1-2; D gene unclear. CDR1 GTSNPN and CDR2 SVGIG come from the germline V gene (reference sequence). The germline V and J ends were trimmed by 4 bases and 0 bases, with 9 bases remaining between them. The CDR3 spans 13 residues. CDR3 residues: CAWTPDSNYGYTF. Written as DNA, the CDR3 is TGTGCCTGGACCCCGGACTCTAACTATGGCTACACCTTC.

The rearrangement links TRBV30 to TRBJ2-5, with a tentative D call TRBD1 (5 bases). The germline gives CDR1 GTSNPN, CDR2 SVGIG (reference sequence). The CDR3 sequence is 13 residues long. Trimming took off 2 bases at V and 5 bases at J, with 12 bases between the two ends. This CDR3 is CAWSLGLGETQYF. The CDR3 DNA reads TGTGCCTGGAGTCTGGGGCTAGGGGAGACCCAGTACTTC.

This chain uses TRBV9 with TRBJ2-4, with 7 nucleotides matching TRBD2. Germline CDR1 SGDLS, CDR2 YYNGEE. The CDR3 extends over 14 amino acids. The J segment lost 8 bases and the V segment lost 0 bases, leaving 5 bases of the junction unmatched. The CDR3 DNA reads as TGTGCCAGCAGCGTAGATGAGGGGAGGGACATTCAGTACTTC. It encodes CASSVDEGRDIQYF. The variable domain in full, with the rest retrieved from reference TRBV9 and TRBJ2-4, is DSGVTQTPKHLITATGQRVTLRCSPRSGDLSVYWYQQSLDQGLQFLIQYYNGEERAKGNILERFSAQQFPDLHSELNLSSLELGDSALYFCASSVDEGRDIQYFGAGTRLSVL.

The chain employs TRBV7-2 and TRBJ2-3; TRBD2 agrees at 7 bases. Looked up from germline, CDR1 is SGHTA and CDR2 is FQGNSA. V was pared by 4 bases and J by 9 bases, with 7 bases of the junction left unmatched. The CDR3 is 13 amino acids. CDR3 residues: CASSSGGGSTQYF. CDR3 bases: TGTGCCAGCAGCTCGGGGGGAGGGTCCACGCAGTATTTT.

This sequence joins TRBV2 and TRBJ2-2; D gene unclear. The CDR3 length is 11 residues. Trimming shortened V by 6 bases and J by 6 bases, and 5 bases separated the two germline ends. Germline V gene data show CDR1 as SNHLY and CDR2 as FYNNEI. The DNA of the CDR3 is TGTGCCAGCAGACACCCCGGGGAGCTGTTTTTT. It yields the protein CASRHPGELFF.